This T cell receptor beta chain was retrieved from a study of blood T cell repertoires in COVID-19 (dated by TCRdb to the early 2020s). With respect to the entire study: Collaborator samples came from the United States, Italy and Spain and covered acute and convalescent phases of COVID-19. The prospective study material was composed of cDNA or gDNA derived from T cells, B-cell-depleted T cells, or PBMCs. Where available, HLA class I and class II types were taken from metadata supplied by the sample provider and were not determined by assay-based typing. Nearly every sample came with metadata listing a de-identified subject ID, COVID-19 status, age in years and sex. A freely available public database, intended as a resource for researchers studying the immune response to SARS-CoV-2, is where the repertoires were released. The dataset comprised deeply sampled blood TCRbeta repertoires from subjects exposed to, actively infected with, or recovered from COVID-19. The samples were drawn from two sources: the first 160 participants of the ongoing ImmuneRACE study, and 950 to 1,500 subjects contributed by 6 global collaborators.

Whole blood was collected in K2EDTA tubes by collaborating institutions according to the institutions' own protocols. Collaborator samples were shipped for TCRbeta analysis as frozen whole blood, isolated PBMCs, or DNA extracted from either sample type. Remarks on this clone: The target of this receptor is not known. Base qualities are missing; no much larger clone stands one base away.

TCRbeta CDR3 regions were amplified from genomic DNA by means of the immunoSEQ Assay, a bias-controlled multiplex PCR. Per the source publication's procedure: The number of nucleated cells in each sample was estimated by amplification of reference gene primers within the assay. To quantify the absolute abundance of each unique TCRbeta CDR3 rearrangement, sequence reads were collapsed and filtered. For each sample, productive Simpson clonality was calculated as the square root of Simpson's diversity index across productive rearrangements. The source is immuneACCESS, and TCRdb retained only in-frame sequences with V and J called. Part of the clones is not carried over; for the studies checked, unresolved V genes explain less than half of this, and the remainder is unexplained. V, J and clone size are those of that table, while D and trimming were read from the DNA. The sample table lists under 200,000 clones, roughly 80% of them with a count of one. 2.6% of the sample belongs to the ten largest clones.

The research as a whole found: The quantity of clinical and demographic metadata differed by source and by participant and was supplied without curation.

CDR1 and CDR2 are read off the germline V gene (reference sequence) as MNHEY and SMNVEV. There are 14 amino acids in the CDR3, from cysteine to phenylalanine inclusive. Only the CDR3 DNA stays, 42 bases, in frame from base 1. Relative to germline, V is missing 7 bases and J is missing 0 bases, with 6 bases of the junction outside any gene match. The rearranged segments are TRBV27 and TRBJ2-7, and TRBD1 matches 7 of the central bases. The receptor was derived from a human donor with acute or convalescent COVID-19. The donor label of this sample is uncertain. The sample consisted of peripheral blood. CDR3 protein: CASKRDRSSYEQYF. The DNA sequence reads TGTGCCAGCAAAAGGGACAGAAGCTCCTACGAGCAGTACTTC.